Described below is a single TCR beta chain sequence and its context. The antigen is unknown. Vbeta (60) and Jbeta (13) primers were used in the PCR. Here immunoSEQ multiplex PCR was the method, and the copy in TCRdb shows in-frame clones only, minus some. This table has some 110,000 clones, about four fifths appearing once. The data stem from a study of cytomegalovirus exposure and HLA in healthy donors. Study-level results: Among TCR beta chains of equal frequency, HLA-associated ones were more clonally expanded in a later analysis. In a later analysis, the majority of CMV-associated beta chains seemingly showed HLA restriction.

Germline values: CDR1 SGHNT, CDR2 YYREEE (reference sequence). CDR3 length: 13 amino acids. Losses at the gene ends were 0 bases for V and 8 bases for J; bases not matched to a gene: 3. The clonotype originates from a man aged 30 to 45 in good health and CMV-seronegative. The rearrangement uses TRBV5-4 and TRBJ1-2, with 8 bases identical to TRBD1. The material sequenced was PBMCs. This CDR3 reads CASSLETGEGYTF. Written as DNA, the CDR3 is TGTGCCAGCAGCTTGGAGACAGGGGAGGGCTACACCTTC.